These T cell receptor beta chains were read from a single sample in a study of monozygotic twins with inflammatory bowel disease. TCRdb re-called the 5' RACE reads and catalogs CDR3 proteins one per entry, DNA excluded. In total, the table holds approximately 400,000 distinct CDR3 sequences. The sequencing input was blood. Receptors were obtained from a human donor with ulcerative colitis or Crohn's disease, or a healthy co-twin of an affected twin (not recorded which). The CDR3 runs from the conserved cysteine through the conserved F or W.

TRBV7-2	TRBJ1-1	CASSSGQGHDMNTEAFF
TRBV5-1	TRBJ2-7	CASSLEGMGEQYF
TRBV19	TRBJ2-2	CASSIGRGTGELFF
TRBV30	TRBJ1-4	CAWRQGGANEKLFF
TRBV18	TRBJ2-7	CASSPPAFRGEQYF
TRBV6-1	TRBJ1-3	CASSDTSGNTIYF
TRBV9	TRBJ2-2	CASSVTGGWTGELFF
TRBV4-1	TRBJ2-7	CASSPERARYEQYF
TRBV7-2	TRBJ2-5	CASSLNSATQETQYF
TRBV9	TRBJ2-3	CASSVAEVPQYF
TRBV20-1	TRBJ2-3	CSARDTSGIYTDTQYF
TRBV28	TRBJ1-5	CASSNSGTGDTVQPQHF
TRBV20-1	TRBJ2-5	CSASKGLVNRETQYF
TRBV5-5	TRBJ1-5	CASSLRTGNQPQHF
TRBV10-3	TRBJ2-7	CAISESIQGYREQYF
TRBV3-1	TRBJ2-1	CASSQRRGDYNEQFF
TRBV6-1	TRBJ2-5	CASTPRGTSGQETQYF
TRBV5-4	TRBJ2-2	CASSSPPGGSTGELFF
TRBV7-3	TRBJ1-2	CASSLTRDRGDYGYTF
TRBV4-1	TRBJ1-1	CASSQDARNTEAFF
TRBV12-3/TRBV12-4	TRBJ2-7	CASSLLFSGGGKQYF
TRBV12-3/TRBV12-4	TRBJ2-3	CASSFPAGGEDTQYF
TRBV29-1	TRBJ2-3	CSVGVNRGPDTQYF
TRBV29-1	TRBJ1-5	CSAEVQGDQPQHF
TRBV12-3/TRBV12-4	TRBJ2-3	CASSLLWLAGPDTQYF
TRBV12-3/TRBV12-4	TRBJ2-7	CASSLDPGSYEQYF
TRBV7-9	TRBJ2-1	CASRALVEQFF
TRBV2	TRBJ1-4	CASIRVYGEKLFF
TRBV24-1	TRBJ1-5	CATRGVENQPQHF
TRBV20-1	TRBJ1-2	CSARRDRGRDYGYTF
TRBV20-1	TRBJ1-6	CSARDTGAADLHF
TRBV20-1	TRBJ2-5	CSAREGLRTAQYF
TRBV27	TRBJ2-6	CASSFTGDTPFSGANVLTF
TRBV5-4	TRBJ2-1	CASSETGDSYNEQFF
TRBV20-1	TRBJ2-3	CSARDPLKGADTQYF
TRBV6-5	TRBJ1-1	CASSYSGTSNTEAFF
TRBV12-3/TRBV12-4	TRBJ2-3	CASSPGTGGQPDTQYF
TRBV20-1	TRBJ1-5	CSTSRRNSNQPQHF
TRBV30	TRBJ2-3	CAWSVWGAADTQYF
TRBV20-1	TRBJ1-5	CSALMGQSNQPQHF
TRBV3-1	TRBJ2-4	CASSHGVAKNVQYF